This T cell receptor beta chain was profiled in a study of cytomegalovirus exposure and HLA in healthy donors. PCR was performed using 60 Vbeta and 13 Jbeta primers. Sequencing used immunoSEQ multiplex PCR; TCRdb keeps in-frame clones, though not all of them. The listing records about 150,000 clones. Looked up from germline, CDR1 is SGHTA and CDR2 is FQGNSA. The germline V and J ends were trimmed by 3 bases and 6 bases, with 15 bases remaining between them. The CDR3 totals 14 residues. The gene calls are TRBV7-2 and TRBJ2-7, with a weak D call TRBD2 (6 bases). Sequencing was carried out using PBMCs. This sequence was found in a man aged 25-40 years in good health and CMV-seronegative. CDR3 in DNA: TGTGCCAGCAGCTTGGGGGGAGAAGGGCGCGAGCAGTACTTC. Protein: CASSLGGEGREQYF.